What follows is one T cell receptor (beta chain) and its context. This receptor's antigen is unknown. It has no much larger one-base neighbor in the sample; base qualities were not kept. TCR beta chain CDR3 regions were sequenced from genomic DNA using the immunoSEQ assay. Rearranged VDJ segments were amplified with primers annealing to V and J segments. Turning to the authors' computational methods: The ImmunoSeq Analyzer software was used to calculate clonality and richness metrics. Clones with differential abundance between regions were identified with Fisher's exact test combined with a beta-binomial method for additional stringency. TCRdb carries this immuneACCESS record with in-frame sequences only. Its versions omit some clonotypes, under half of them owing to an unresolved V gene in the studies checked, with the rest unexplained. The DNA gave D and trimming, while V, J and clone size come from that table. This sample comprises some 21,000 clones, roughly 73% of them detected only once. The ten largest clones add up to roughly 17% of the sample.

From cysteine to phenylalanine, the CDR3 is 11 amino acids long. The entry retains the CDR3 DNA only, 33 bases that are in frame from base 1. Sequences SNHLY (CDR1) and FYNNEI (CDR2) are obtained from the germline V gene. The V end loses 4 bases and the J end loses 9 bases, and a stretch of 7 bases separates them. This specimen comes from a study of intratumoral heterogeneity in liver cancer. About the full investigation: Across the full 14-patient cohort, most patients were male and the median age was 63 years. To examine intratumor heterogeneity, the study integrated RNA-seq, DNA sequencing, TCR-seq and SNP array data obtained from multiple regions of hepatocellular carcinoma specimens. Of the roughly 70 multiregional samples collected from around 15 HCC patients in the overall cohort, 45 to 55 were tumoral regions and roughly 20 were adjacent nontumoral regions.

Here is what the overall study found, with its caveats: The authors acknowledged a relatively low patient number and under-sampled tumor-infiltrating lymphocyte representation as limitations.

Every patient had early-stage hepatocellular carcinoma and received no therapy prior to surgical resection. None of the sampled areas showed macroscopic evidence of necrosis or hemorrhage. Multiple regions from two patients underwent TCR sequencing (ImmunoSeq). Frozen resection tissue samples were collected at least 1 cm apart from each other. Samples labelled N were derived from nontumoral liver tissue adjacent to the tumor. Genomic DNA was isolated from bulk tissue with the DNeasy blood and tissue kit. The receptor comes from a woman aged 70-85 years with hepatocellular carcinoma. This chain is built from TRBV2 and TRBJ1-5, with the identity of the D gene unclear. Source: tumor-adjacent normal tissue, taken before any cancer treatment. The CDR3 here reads CASSADSPQHF. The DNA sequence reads TGTGCCAGCAGTGCGGATTCGCCCCAGCATTTT. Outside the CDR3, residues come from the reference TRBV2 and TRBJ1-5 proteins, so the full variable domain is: EPEVTQTPSHQVTQMGQEVILRCVPISNHLYFYWYRQILGQKVEFLVSFYNNEISEKSEIFDDQFSVERPDGSNFTLKIRSTKLEDSAMYFCASSADSPQHFGDGTRLSIL.